This TCR beta chain came from a study of T cell responses to AZD1222 COVID-19 vaccine. Using immunoSEQ multiplex PCR, the repertoire was profiled, and TCRdb retains in-frame clones only, with some absent. The sample lists 120,000 or so clones, around 88% occurring once. The V end lost 4 bases, the J end lost 1 base, and 6 bases lay between the germline ends. The CDR3 runs to 13 residues. CDR1 SGHKS and CDR2 YYEKEE come from the germline V gene (reference sequence). The source was peripheral blood, collected on day 0 of AZD1222 vaccination. This clonotype was sampled from an adult in good health. J is TRBJ1-3 and V is TRBV5-5; no clear D gene. The CDR3 DNA follows: TGTGCCAGCAGCCCGTTTTCTGGAAACACCATATATTTT. This encodes CASSPFSGNTIYF.